What follows is one TCR beta chain and its context. Antigen specificity is unknown. CDR1 is SGHRS and CDR2 is YFSETQ in the germline V gene. V shed 4 bases, J shed 10 bases, and the junction held 4 bases outside the gene matches. The CDR3 is made up of 14 amino acids. These data belong to a study of cytomegalovirus exposure and HLA in healthy donors. The method was immunoSEQ multiplex PCR; TCRdb's version includes in-frame clones alone and lacks a portion of them. The sample comprises 150,000 or so clones, roughly 87% of which are singletons, and over 8.5% rests with the top ten. Points from the study as a whole: It was confirmed in vitro that three of the CMV-associated chains were specific for CMV antigens. Rare TCR sequences predominated, though certain public TCRs were found in many donors.

This clonotype was obtained from a woman younger than 35 in good health and CMV-seropositive. What was sequenced was PBMCs. The chain is built from TRBV5-1 and TRBJ2-1, with 14 bases lining up with TRBD2. This chain's CDR3 is CASSAGTSGGEQFF. In DNA, the CDR3 is TGCGCCAGCAGCGCCGGGACTAGCGGGGGAGAGCAGTTCTTC.